This entry is about one T cell receptor (beta chain). Seattle patients were enrolled during active infection and followed longitudinally. These data come from a study of blood T cell repertoires in COVID-19. The germline V and J ends were trimmed by 5 bases and 0 bases, with 5 bases remaining between them. This CDR3 region has 14 residues. CDR1 and CDR2 (germline): LNHDA, SQIVND (reference sequence). Per the authors' pipeline: Reference gene primer amplification in the assay estimated nucleated cell counts. This table comes from immunoSEQ multiplex PCR, and its TCRdb copy is limited to in-frame clones, with some not included. V, J and clone size derive from that table, while D and trimming were established from the DNA sequence. The top ten clones hold around 1.9% of a sample with under 300,000 clones, 90% of them seen once.

This clonotype was obtained from a woman aged 60-75 years with COVID-19, enrolled during active disease. V gene TRBV19 combines with J gene TRBJ2-6; D is undetermined. Sequences were obtained from peripheral blood. This chain's CDR3 is CASSLGSGANVLTF. In nucleotides, the CDR3 is TGTGCCAGTAGTCTCGGCTCTGGGGCCAACGTCCTGACTTTC.